This note documents a single T cell receptor (beta chain) sequence. These data belong to a study of control samples from healthy donors and cancer patients. The assay was immunoSEQ multiplex PCR, and TCRdb's table has in-frame clones only and misses some. This table holds more than 110,000 clones, 88% found once. The germline V and J ends were trimmed by 4 bases and 4 bases, with 8 bases remaining between them. CDR3 size: 12 residues. Looked up from germline, CDR1 is SQVTM and CDR2 is ANQGSEA. The sequenced sample consisted of blood. The clonotype comes from a woman under 40 in good health. The chain combines TRBV29-1 with TRBJ2-1; D remains unclear. For the CDR3, the DNA is TGCAGCGTTGTTGTCCAGTACAATGAGCAGTTCTTC. Protein product: CSVVVQYNEQFF.